Listed below are T cell receptor beta chains from one sample, sequenced in a study of T cell repertoires in cytomegalovirus infection. TCRdb ran MiXCR on the reads and lists one entry per CDR3 protein. Found here are around 340,000 distinct CDR3 sequences, roughly 29% of them singletons; the top ten hold around 20%. The antigens these receptors bind are not known. The sequenced sample was cultured PBMCs, obtained from culture after CMV antigen stimulation. Source of these receptors: a human donor in good health (CMV status not recorded). Some clones in this sample may be carry-over from other donors' samples. Each CDR3 is given with its conserved first and last residue. The D gene is left open where the match is weak. Rows may omit the clone size; those that give it use once, few, many or a size class.

v_call	j_call	d_call	clone_size	cdr3_aa	cdr3_nt
TRBV11-3	TRBJ1-5	-	-	CASSLRTEFNQPQHF	TGTGCCAGCAGCCTCCGGACGGAATTTAATCAGCCCCAGCATTTT
TRBV2	TRBJ2-2	-	few	CASSQSSRNTGELFF	TGTGCCAGCAGCCAGTCTAGCAGGAACACCGGGGAGCTGTTTTTT
TRBV6-5	TRBJ2-1	-	-	CASSPSGESEQFF	TGTGCCAGCAGTCCTTCAGGGGAGAGTGAGCAGTTCTTC
TRBV7-9	TRBJ1-5	TRBD1	few	CASSSHRGPNQPQHF	TGTGCCAGCAGCTCCCACAGGGGGCCGAATCAGCCCCAGCATTTT
TRBV4-2	TRBJ2-3	-	few	CASSLGRKPDTQYF	TGTGCCAGCAGCTTGGGCAGGAAGCCTGATACGCAGTATTTT
TRBV5-6	TRBJ1-2	-	-	CASSSRGEGGYTF	TGTGCCAGCAGCTCTCGGGGGGAAGGTGGCTACACCTTC
TRBV7-9	TRBJ1-2	-	few	CASSLDLTLNYGYTF	TGTGCCAGCAGCTTAGATTTGACCCTCAACTATGGCTACACCTTC
TRBV12-3/TRBV12-4	TRBJ2-3	-	-	CASSKRTTADTQYF	TGTGCCAGCAGTAAACGGACTACGGCAGATACGCAGTATTTT
TRBV12-3/TRBV12-4	TRBJ1-5	-	few	CASSIGKSIISDSNQPQHF	TGTGCCAGCAGTATCGGAAAGAGCATCATTAGTGATAGCAATCAGCCCCAGCATTTT
TRBV11-2	TRBJ1-6	TRBD1	few	CASSPNRGIYSPLHF	TGTGCCAGCAGCCCAAACAGGGGGATATATTCACCCCTCCACTTT
TRBV10-3	TRBJ2-2	TRBD1	many	CAIRGQLNTGELFF	TGTGCCATCAGGGGACAGTTGAACACCGGGGAGCTGTTTTTT
TRBV6-1	TRBJ1-1	-	-	CASSERVGTEAFF	TGTGCCAGCAGTGAGCGGGTGGGAACTGAAGCTTTCTTT
TRBV11-2	TRBJ2-5	TRBD2	many	CASTQLAGGLRETQYF	TGTGCCAGCACCCAACTAGCGGGGGGGCTTAGAGAGACCCAGTACTTC
TRBV7-8	TRBJ2-1	-	many	CASSIGLATQSARDEQFF	TGTGCCAGCAGCATTGGACTCGCCACACAATCCGCCAGAGATGAGCAGTTCTTC
TRBV6-1	TRBJ2-7	-	-	CASSLGQYYEQYF	TGTGCCAGCAGTCTAGGACAGTACTACGAGCAGTACTTC
TRBV10-3	TRBJ1-5	-	-	CAISAGSRNQPQHF	TGTGCCATCAGTGCTGGCAGCCGCAATCAGCCCCAGCATTTT
TRBV20-1	TRBJ1-6	-	-	CSARAGLRENSPLHF	TGCAGTGCTAGAGCAGGCTTGAGGGAAAATTCACCCCTCCACTTT
TRBV7-2	TRBJ2-7	-	many	CASSFRAGTAGEQYF	TGTGCCAGCAGCTTCAGGGCCGGGACTGCCGGCGAGCAGTACTTC
TRBV20-1	TRBJ1-2	-	-	CSASETGKGGYTF	TGCAGTGCTTCTGAGACAGGCAAGGGAGGCTACACCTTC
TRBV6-5	TRBJ1-2	-	-	CASSLDFRNYGYTF	TGTGCCAGCAGTTTAGACTTTCGAAACTATGGCTACACCTTC
TRBV6-1	TRBJ1-5	TRBD1	few	CASRFGQAGQPQHF	TGTGCCAGCCGCTTCGGACAGGCTGGTCAGCCCCAGCATTTT
TRBV19	TRBJ2-1	TRBD2	few	CASSIASTSGYNEQFF	TGTGCCAGTAGTATAGCGTCAACTAGCGGCTACAATGAGCAGTTCTTC
TRBV27	TRBJ2-5	TRBD1	-	CASSYSGTGQETQYF	TGTGCCAGCAGTTACTCTGGGACAGGACAAGAGACCCAGTACTTC
TRBV19	TRBJ1-5	TRBD1	-	CASRIRDRGSWQPQHF	TGTGCCAGTAGGATCCGGGACAGGGGGTCGTGGCAGCCCCAGCATTTT
TRBV7-2	TRBJ1-6	-	many	CASSPGHRSYNSPLHF	TGTGCCAGCAGCCCAGGACACCGCTCCTATAATTCACCCCTCCACTTT
TRBV4-2	TRBJ2-7	-	many	CASSQEARTTYEQYF	TGTGCCAGCAGCCAAGAAGCACGGACAACCTACGAGCAGTACTTC
TRBV11-2	TRBJ1-3	-	few	CASSLDFLSLGSGNTIYF	TGTGCCAGCAGCTTAGATTTCCTTTCACTAGGCTCTGGAAACACCATATATTTT
TRBV7-9	TRBJ2-5	TRBD2	-	CASSPSSGRNQETQYF	TGTGCCAGCAGCCCTTCTAGCGGGAGAAACCAAGAGACCCAGTACTTC
TRBV19	TRBJ1-5	-	many	CASSMGPGERFGNQPQHF	TGTGCCAGTAGTATGGGGCCAGGGGAACGGTTCGGCAATCAGCCCCAGCATTTT
TRBV11-2	TRBJ2-5	-	-	CASSPQAVYETQYF	TGTGCCAGCAGCCCCCAGGCGGTTTACGAGACCCAGTACTTC
TRBV7-8	TRBJ2-7	TRBD2	-	CASSPRGGLISYEQYF	TGTGCCAGCAGCCCCCGCGGGGGACTGATCTCCTACGAGCAGTACTTC
TRBV7-6	TRBJ2-2	TRBD1	-	CASSHGQGDTGELFF	TGTGCCAGCAGCCACGGACAGGGGGACACCGGGGAGCTGTTTTTT
TRBV12-3/TRBV12-4	TRBJ2-2	-	many	CASSTYTGELFF	TGTGCCAGCAGCACGTATACCGGGGAGCTGTTTTTT